The following is a TCR beta chain sequence with its context. Source study methods: Quantification of nucleated cells was approximated via reference gene primer amplification. Data came from immunoSEQ multiplex PCR; TCRdb stores just in-frame clones and leaves some out. The DNA was the basis for D and trimming; V, J and clone size are from that table. The table records 200,000 or so clones, roughly four fifths of them present only once. The sample belongs to a study of blood T cell repertoires in COVID-19. Overall study context: From the United States, Italy and Spain came samples of acute and convalescent COVID-19. Sample material is recorded as cDNA or gDNA derived from T cells, B-cell-depleted T cells, or PBMCs.

Trimming cost V 4 bases and J 7 bases; bases outside gene matches: 11. The length of the CDR3 is 17 residues. Germline values: CDR1 MNHNS, CDR2 SASEGT. The sample consisted of peripheral blood. The origin of this receptor is a human donor with acute or convalescent COVID-19. The donor label of this sample is uncertain. V usage is TRBV6-1 and J usage is TRBJ1-6, with 9 bases fitting TRBD1. CDR3 sequence (DNA): TGTGCCAGCAGTGCCCATAGACAGGGGACAGGGAATTCACCCCTCCACTTT. It specifies CASSAHRQGTGNSPLHF.